This entry concerns a single T cell receptor (beta chain). These data originate in a study of cytomegalovirus exposure and HLA in healthy donors. Germline V lookup: CDR1 SGHVS, CDR2 FQNEAQ. The CDR3 runs to 16 residues. Between the trimmed V and J ends, which lost 4 bases and 3 bases, there was a span of 18 bases. The protocol was immunoSEQ multiplex PCR, while the TCRdb copy is restricted to in-frame clones and leaves out a portion. The sample shows roughly 71,000 clones, about 93% of them seen only once. Sequencing was performed on PBMCs. The sequence came from a woman between 18 and 29 years old in good health and CMV-seronegative. V gene TRBV7-8 combines with J gene TRBJ2-5; tentatively, D is TRBD2 (6 bases). The CDR3 bases are TGTGCCAGCAGCTCGATTTACCGGGACTCAAAAGAGACCCAGTACTTC. It is translated as CASSSIYRDSKETQYF.